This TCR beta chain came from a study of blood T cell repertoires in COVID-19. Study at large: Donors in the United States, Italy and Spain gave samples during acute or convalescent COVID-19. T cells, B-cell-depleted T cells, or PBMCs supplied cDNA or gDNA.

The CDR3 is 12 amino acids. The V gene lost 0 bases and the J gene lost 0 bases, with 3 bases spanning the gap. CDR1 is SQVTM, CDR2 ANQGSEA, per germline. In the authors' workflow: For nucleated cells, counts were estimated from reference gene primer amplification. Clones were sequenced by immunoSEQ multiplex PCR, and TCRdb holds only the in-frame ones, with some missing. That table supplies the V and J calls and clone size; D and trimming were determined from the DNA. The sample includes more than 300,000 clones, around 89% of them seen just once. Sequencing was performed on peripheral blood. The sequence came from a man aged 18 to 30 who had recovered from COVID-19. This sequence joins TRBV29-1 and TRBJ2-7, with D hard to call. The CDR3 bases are TGCAGCGTTGAAGACCGCTCCTACGAGCAGTACTTC. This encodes CSVEDRSYEQYF.